Each of the 7 T cell receptor beta chains below was sequenced from the same sample in a study of T cell repertoires in cytomegalovirus infection. The antigens of these receptors remain unknown. TCRdb independently ran MiXCR on the reads; one entry per CDR3 protein. The table records 20,000 to 25,000 distinct CDR3 sequences, around two fifths of them present only once. Sample: CD8+ T cells from cultured PBMCs, taken from culture after CMV antigen stimulation. The receptors come from a human donor in good health (CMV status not recorded). Some clones in this sample may be carry-over from other donors' samples.

This chain connects TRBV2 to TRBJ2-5, with D uncertain. The CDR3 totals 13 residues. V was cut by 6 bases and J by 7 bases, with 15 bases left in between. Germline CDR1 reads SNHLY; CDR2 reads FYNNEI. CDR3 bases: TGTGCCAGCAGCTGGACCCTCCCGAGGACCCAGTACTTC. Protein product: CASSWTLPRTQYF.

The CDR3 region has the DNA TGCGCCAGCAGTGGGGGACTAGCGGGGGACACAGATACGCAGTATTTT. It translates to CASSGGLAGDTDTQYF. V usage is TRBV10-1 and J usage is TRBJ2-3, with TRBD2 matching over 14 bases. From germline, CDR1 is WNHNN and CDR2 SYGVQD (reference sequence). With 4 bases clipped from V and 2 bases from J, the junction kept 2 bases outside the gene matches. This CDR3 has 16 amino acids.

This clonotype came up a few times. The J gene is TRBJ2-2, the V gene TRBV7-2, with 7 nucleotides matching TRBD1. Germline-derived CDR1 and CDR2 are SGHTA and FQGNSA. The CDR3 totals 15 residues. V trimming: 7 bases; J trimming: 5 bases; junction bases outside the gene matches: 10. The CDR3 region has the DNA TGTGCCAGCAACTCAGGGGGATATCGGACCGGGGAGCTGTTTTTT. Its protein product is CASNSGGYRTGELFF.

The V gene is TRBV6-6, the J gene TRBJ2-1; D is perhaps TRBD1 or TRBD2 (5 bases each). This CDR3 is 16 amino acids long. The germline gives CDR1 MNHNY, CDR2 SVGAGI (reference sequence). Trimming pared 8 bases from V and 3 bases from J, leaving 20 bases between. In DNA form, the CDR3 reads TGTGCCAGCCTGGGGGTGTCAGCGGAGCACTACAATGAGCAGTTCTTC. It specifies CASLGVSAEHYNEQFF.

This sequence joins TRBV2 and TRBJ1-2; D is ambiguous. The CDR3 runs 13 residues. Between the trimmed V and J ends, which lost 1 base and 1 base, there was a span of 4 bases. CDR1 is SNHLY, CDR2 FYNNEI, per germline. DNA for the CDR3: TGTGCCAGCAGTGAAGGTCTTAACTATGGCTACACCTTC. Translated, it gives CASSEGLNYGYTF. The full variable domain, its missing parts supplied by reference TRBV2 and TRBJ1-2, is EPEVTQTPSHQVTQMGQEVILRCVPISNHLYFYWYRQILGQKVEFLVSFYNNEISEKSEIFDDQFSVERPDGSNFTLKIRSTKLEDSAMYFCASSEGLNYGYTFGSGTRLTVV.

This clonotype was seen a few times. CDR3 bases: TGTGCCAGCAGCTATACTAGCGGGAGGATCTACGAGCAGTACTTC. Translating it yields CASSYTSGRIYEQYF. The J gene is TRBJ2-7, the V gene TRBV7-2; 12 bases are shared with TRBD2. The CDR3 covers 15 residues. J was trimmed by 3 bases and V by 4 bases; bases with no gene match: 4. Per germline, CDR1 SGHTA and CDR2 FQGNSA.

This clonotype has at least ten counts. CDR3 residues: CASSHYTNYGYTF. The CDR3, as DNA: TGTGCCAGCAGCCACTACACCAACTATGGCTACACCTTC. The chain employs TRBV3-1 and TRBJ1-2; D remains unclear. Germline CDR1 and CDR2: LGHDT and YNNKEL (reference sequence). This CDR3 is built from 13 residues. V was cut by 3 bases and J by 2 bases, with 7 bases left in between.